This TCR beta chain was captured in a study of monozygotic twins with inflammatory bowel disease. Notes on the study in general: Among patients, repertoires may have gained variability from differing immunosuppressive treatments.

As regards this clonotype: Its antigen is as yet unknown.

Whole-blood total RNA was extracted without T cell sorting. Each of the TCR libraries took 3500 ng of total RNA. Researchers used template switching to add UMIs featuring a 6-nucleotide sample barcode. Following a re-call of the 5' RACE reads, TCRdb has one entry per CDR3 protein and lacks DNA. This repertoire includes about 380,000 distinct CDR3 sequences. This sequence was found in a human donor with ulcerative colitis or Crohn's disease, or a healthy co-twin of an affected twin (not recorded which). The sample was blood.

CDR3: CASRNEVISQETQYF. This chain connects TRBV2 to TRBJ2-5. This CDR3 region has 15 residues. CDR1 and CDR2 (germline): SNHLY, FYNNEI.